This TCR beta chain was captured by sequencing in a study of PD-1 blockade in classical Hodgkin lymphoma. All patients relapsed after autologous stem cell transplantation, and brentuximab vedotin exposure varied. The method was immunoSEQ multiplex PCR; TCRdb's version includes in-frame clones alone and lacks a portion of them. The sample includes about 110,000 clones, 80% to 90% seen only once; the top ten take about 20%. Study observations and caveats: Newly diagnosed patients reportedly trailed healthy donors in baseline TCR diversity.

The V and J ends lost 0 bases and 6 bases respectively, with 3 bases between them. Germline loops: CDR1 MNHNY, CDR2 SVGAGI (reference sequence). The CDR3 covers 12 residues. Points on this clone: What it binds is unknown.

This receptor was identified in a human donor with classical Hodgkin lymphoma. Sequencing used peripheral blood mononuclear cells (PBMCs), obtained before the second cycle of nivolumab. The chain links TRBV6-6 to TRBJ1-5; D ambiguous. CDR3 sequence (DNA): TGTGCCAGCAGTTACTCAGGTCAGCCCCAGCATTTT. Its translation is CASSYSGQPQHF.